This T cell receptor beta chain was captured in a study of T cells after yellow fever vaccination. Across the study: Fractions with few cells were prepared using SMART-Seq v4 Ultra Low Input.

Template-switching 5'RACE yielded the TCR cDNA; a universal primer site and UMIs were added in the process. Each CDR3 protein gets one entry after TCRdb re-called the 5' RACE reads with MiXCR. The table includes more than 450,000 distinct CDR3 sequences, around a fifth detected once. This clonotype was found a few times. Antigen unknown. The germline V gene has CDR1 MNHEY and CDR2 SMNVEV (reference sequence). This CDR3 region has 15 residues. Trimming pared 6 bases from V and 5 bases from J, leaving 19 bases between. Overall study findings and caveats: Clonotypes found in both CD4 and CD8 compartments made up a small share. The bulk population could contribute abundant contaminating clonotypes to FACS-sorted repertoires.

The V call is TRBV27, the J call TRBJ2-5; D remains ambiguous. This specimen was PBMCs, taken roughly 20 days after the first yellow fever vaccination. This TCR was recovered from a man younger than 35 who received the YFV17D yellow fever vaccine. In DNA, the CDR3 is TGTGCCAGCAGAAGTGGGTCTTCCATGCTGGAGACCCAGTACTTC. This gives the protein CASRSGSSMLETQYF.